The 21 T cell receptor beta chains presented below share a single source sample, sequenced in a study of T cell clones after liver transplantation. Produced via immunoSEQ multiplex PCR; TCRdb's table is partial and in-frame only. The table includes roughly 80,000 clones, around 78% detected once. The sequencing used CD4+ T cells from blood, collected at the 22-month timepoint. The receptors here all came from a human patient who received a liver transplant. The graft donor may have given rise to some T cells.

The chain is built from TRBV10-3 and TRBJ2-7; 11 bases align to TRBD2. Germline assignment: CDR1 ENHRY and CDR2 SYGVKD. The CDR3 length is 16 residues. J was trimmed by 3 bases and V by 0 bases; bases with no gene match: 4. CDR3 coding DNA: TGTGCCATCAGTGAGTCGCCTAGCGGGGGGAGCTACGAGCAGTACTTC. It is translated as CAISESPSGGSYEQYF.

This chain links TRBV5-1 with TRBJ2-7, with 9 bases that match TRBD2. This CDR3 region has 17 residues. V shed 1 base and J 7 bases; nucleotides not matched to a gene: 15. CDR1 is SGHRS, CDR2 YFSETQ, per germline. The CDR3, as DNA: TGCGCCAGCAGCTTGAGCTTTGGTCTAGCGGGGCCTGAGGAGCAGTACTTC. Translating gives CASSLSFGLAGPEEQYF.

Here the CDR3 DNA reads TGCAGCGCCGGAACGGGGGGGTCCAACAACGAGCAGTACTTC. This codes for CSAGTGGSNNEQYF. The rearrangement uses TRBV29-1 and TRBJ2-7; 8 bases fit TRBD2. Germline V CDR1 and CDR2: SQVTM, ANQGSEA. This CDR3 is 14 amino acids long. Trimming took 7 bases from V and 5 from J; bases not matched to a gene: 13.

This chain connects TRBV28 to TRBJ2-7; TRBD2 is a possible D gene (5 bases). Germline V CDR1 and CDR2: MDHEN, SYDVKM. The CDR3 extends over 14 amino acids. V lost 6 bases to trimming and J lost 3 bases, with 15 bases between them. The CDR3 coding sequence is TGTGCCAGCAGGGAACTCGGACTGTTCTACGAGCAGTACTTC. Translating gives CASRELGLFYEQYF. Drawing the rest from reference TRBV28 and TRBJ2-7, the complete variable domain is DVKVTQSSRYLVKRTGEKVFLECVQDMDHENMFWYRQDPGLGLRLIYFSYDVKMKEKGDIPEGYSVSREKKERFSLILESASTNQTSMYLCASRELGLFYEQYFGPGTRLTVT.

This clone was found a few times. The rearrangement links TRBV18 to TRBJ2-5, with 12 bases that match TRBD2. CDR1 and CDR2 from the germline V gene are KGHSH and LQKENI. The CDR3 is 14 amino acids. The ends lost 9 bases at V and 4 bases at J; junction bases unmatched: 6. The CDR3 reads CASTGLAGLETQYF. The DNA for the CDR3 is TGTGCCAGTACCGGACTAGCGGGGCTAGAGACCCAGTACTTC.

The chain carries TRBV12-5 and TRBJ1-5; no clear D. With 6 bases removed from V and 0 bases from J, the gap between germline ends came to 21 bases. This CDR3 region has 18 residues. CDR1 and CDR2 (germline): LGHNT, FRNRAP. The CDR3 region is CASGASIDVHYSNQPQHF. The DNA for the CDR3 is TGTGCTAGTGGCGCTTCGATTGACGTGCACTATAGCAATCAGCCCCAGCATTTT.

V usage is TRBV18 and J usage is TRBJ2-1, with D unresolved. This CDR3 has 15 amino acids. Germline V gives CDR1 KGHSH, CDR2 LQKENI. V was shortened by 2 bases and J by 4 bases, with 12 bases between the two germline ends. The CDR3 reads CASSPNYETYNEQFF. As DNA, the CDR3 is TGTGCCAGCTCACCAAATTACGAGACTTACAATGAGCAGTTCTTC.

V is TRBV6-5 and J is TRBJ1-2; D gene ambiguous. Trimming cost V 2 bases and J 10 bases, with 14 bases left between them. Germline assignment: CDR1 MNHEY and CDR2 SVGAGI. The CDR3 contains 13 residues. CDR3 residues: CASSYNRLSAYTF. The CDR3 DNA sequence: TGTGCCAGCAGTTACAACCGACTTAGCGCCTACACCTTC.

The V and J genes are TRBV25-1 and TRBJ2-5; 7 nucleotides agree with TRBD2. This CDR3 has 15 residues. Germline trimming cut 6 bases from V and 2 bases from J; bases unmatched to any gene: 9. Germline V gene lookup returns CDR1 MGHDK and CDR2 SYGVNS. CDR3 DNA sequence: TGTGCCAGCAGAGAGTCGGGGGGTTGGCAAGAGACCCAGTACTTC. Translated: CASRESGGWQETQYF.

CDR3 bases: TGTGCCAGCAGTTTTCGGGGGGCCCGCAATCAGCCCCAGCATTTT. Protein: CASSFRGARNQPQHF. This chain joins TRBV27 and TRBJ1-5, with D perhaps matching TRBD1 (6 bases). CDR3 length equals 15 residues. V was shortened by 3 bases and J by 2 bases, with 11 bases between the two germline ends. The germline V gene encodes CDR1 MNHEY and CDR2 SMNVEV (reference sequence).

V is TRBV9 and J is TRBJ2-2, with 9 bases lining up with TRBD1. CDR1 SGDLS and CDR2 YYNGEE come from the germline V gene. With V trimmed by 3 bases and J by 1 base, 1 base remained unmatched. CDR3 size: 15 residues. The CDR3 here is CASSETGGNTGELFF. CDR3 in DNA: TGTGCCAGCAGCGAGACAGGGGGGAACACCGGGGAGCTGTTTTTT.

The table lists this clone with a count of one. The chain links TRBV5-1 to TRBJ2-6, with D hard to call. This CDR3 is 14 amino acids long. Germline lookup yields CDR1 SGHRS and CDR2 YFSETQ. Trimming took 4 bases from V and 2 from J, leaving 7 bases between them. CDR3 nucleotide sequence: TGCGCCAGCAGCCGTGGGACTGGGGCCAACGTCCTGACTTTC. This encodes CASSRGTGANVLTF. Drawing the rest from reference TRBV5-1 and TRBJ2-6, the complete variable domain is KAGVTQTPRYLIKTRGQQVTLSCSPISGHRSVSWYQQTPGQGLQFLFEYFSETQRNKGNFPGRFSGRQFSNSRSEMNVSTLELGDSALYLCASSRGTGANVLTFGAGSRLTVL.

The chain links TRBV10-3 to TRBJ2-7, with TRBD2 identical over 9 bases. CDR3 length equals 19 residues. After removal of 0 bases from V and 3 bases from J, the junction contained 15 bases not matched to a gene. Germline V lookup: CDR1 ENHRY, CDR2 SYGVKD. The CDR3 DNA reads as TGTGCCATCAGTGAGTCGAAAAGGTCTAGCGGGGTAGGGGGCTACGAGCAGTACTTC. This translates into CAISESKRSSGVGGYEQYF.

This rearrangement joins TRBV19 to TRBJ1-5; tentative D call: TRBD1 (6 bases). This CDR3 region has 15 residues. Between the trimmed V and J ends, which lost 3 bases and 7 bases, there was a span of 16 bases. Germline CDR1 reads LNHDA; CDR2 reads SQIVND (reference sequence). The CDR3 is CASSIGGTSYQPQHF. The CDR3 bases are TGTGCCAGTAGTATTGGGGGGACATCCTACCAGCCCCAGCATTTT.

This clone was recorded only once. The J gene is TRBJ2-2, the V gene TRBV5-4; D gene unclear. The germline V gene encodes CDR1 SGHNT and CDR2 YYREEE (reference sequence). The V gene lost 0 bases and the J gene lost 4 bases, with 10 bases spanning the gap. The CDR3 covers 15 residues. Here the CDR3 reads CASSLASLGTGELFF. The CDR3 coding sequence is TGTGCCAGCAGCTTGGCTAGTCTCGGCACCGGGGAGCTGTTTTTT.

This chain uses TRBV19 with TRBJ2-1, with TRBD2 matching 7 bases. Unmatched junction bases numbered 8, after V lost 8 bases and J lost 4 bases. Germline lookup yields CDR1 LNHDA and CDR2 SQIVND (reference sequence). CDR3 length equals 14 residues. CDR3 loop: CASAGLNNYNEQFF. The DNA for the CDR3 is TGTGCCAGTGCGGGACTAAACAATTACAATGAGCAGTTCTTC. The whole variable domain, filled in from reference TRBV19 and TRBJ2-1, reads DGGITQSPKYLFRKEGQNVTLSCEQNLNHDAMYWYRQDPGQGLRLIYYSQIVNDFQKGDIAEGYSVSREKKESFPLTVTSAQKNPTAFYLCASAGLNNYNEQFFGPGTRLTVL.

This clone is a singleton in its sample. The chain couples TRBV29-1 to TRBJ2-7; the D gene is possibly TRBD2 (5 bases). The CDR3 covers 12 residues. V lost 7 bases, J lost 6 bases, and 16 bases lay in between. Germline V gives CDR1 SQVTM, CDR2 ANQGSEA. As DNA, the CDR3 is TGCAGCGCAGGAAGTCTGGCGGGCGAGCAGTACTTC. It specifies CSAGSLAGEQYF.

The chain joins TRBV7-9 to TRBJ2-1; 9 bases match TRBD1. Germline-derived CDR1 and CDR2 are SEHNR and FQNEAQ (reference sequence). This CDR3 has 15 amino acids. Losses at the gene ends were 5 bases for V and 6 bases for J; bases not matched to a gene: 8. The CDR3 DNA reads as TGTGCCAGCAGCCGGGGGACAGGGAGTAGCAATGAGCAGTTCTTC. This translates into CASSRGTGSSNEQFF.

This clone showed up just a few times. The V call is TRBV18, the J call TRBJ2-1, with TRBD2 matching 7 bases. Trimming took 3 bases from V and 12 from J; bases not matched to a gene: 11. The CDR3 runs to 14 residues. Germline V CDR1 and CDR2: KGHSH, LQKENI. CDR3 coding DNA: TGTGCCAGCTCACCCGGGACTAACAATGAGCGGCAGTTCTTC. This gives the protein CASSPGTNNERQFF. Together with reference TRBV18 and TRBJ2-1, the CDR3 gives the full variable domain: NAGVMQNPRHLVRRRGQEARLRCSPMKGHSHVYWYRQLPEEGLKFMVYLQKENIIDESGMPKERFSAEFPKEGPSILRIQQVVRGDSAAYFCASSPGTNNERQFFGPGTRLTVL.

This rearrangement joins TRBV4-3 to TRBJ2-2; TRBD1 agrees at 8 bases. V was pared by 0 bases and J by 6 bases, with 9 bases of the junction left unmatched. The CDR3 has 17 residues. Germline loops: CDR1 LGHNA, CDR2 YSLEER. CDR3 coding DNA: TGCGCCAGCAGCCAAGAAGCGACAGGGGTGCTTTCCGGGGAGCTGTTTTTT. Encoded protein: CASSQEATGVLSGELFF.

The genes are TRBV4-3 and TRBJ2-7, with D tentatively TRBD1 or TRBD2 (5 bases each). This CDR3 has 15 residues. Per the germline V gene, CDR1 is LGHNA and CDR2 is YSLEER. Trimming cost V 4 bases and J 2 bases, with 15 bases left between them. CDR3 in amino acids: CASSRGYRGTYEQYF. CDR3 DNA sequence: TGCGCCAGCAGCCGGGGCTATCGGGGAACCTACGAGCAGTACTTC.